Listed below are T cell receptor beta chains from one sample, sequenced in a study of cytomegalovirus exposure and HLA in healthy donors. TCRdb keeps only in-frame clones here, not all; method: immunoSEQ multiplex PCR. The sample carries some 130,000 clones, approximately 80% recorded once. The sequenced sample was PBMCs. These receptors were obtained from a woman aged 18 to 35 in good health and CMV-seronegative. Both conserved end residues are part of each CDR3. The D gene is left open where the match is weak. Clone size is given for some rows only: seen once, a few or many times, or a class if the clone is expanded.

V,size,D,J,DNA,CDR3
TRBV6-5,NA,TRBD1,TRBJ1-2,TGTGCCAGCAGTCGGACAGGGGGCATTGGCTACACCTTC,CASSRTGGIGYTF
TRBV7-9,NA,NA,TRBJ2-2,TGTGCCAGCGGCCCTAGTAGTTCCGGGGAGCTGTTTTTT,CASGPSSSGELFF
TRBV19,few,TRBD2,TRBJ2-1,TGTGCCAGTAGTAGTCCGGGACTAGGAGAGAATGAGCAGTTCTTC,CASSSPGLGENEQFF
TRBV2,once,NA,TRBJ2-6,TGTGCCAGCAGTGAAAGGGTGGACGGGGGAGTCCTGACTTTC,CASSERVDGGVLTF
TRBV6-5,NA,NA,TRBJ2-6,TGTGCCAGCAGTCTTTGGGCGGGGGCCAACGTCCTGACTTTC,CASSLWAGANVLTF
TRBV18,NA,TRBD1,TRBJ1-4,TGTGCCAGCTCACCGGGACAGAGAAATGAAAAACTGTTTTTT,CASSPGQRNEKLFF
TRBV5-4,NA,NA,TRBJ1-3,TGTGCCAGCAGCTTGGCCGCGGAAAACACCATATATTTT,CASSLAAENTIYF
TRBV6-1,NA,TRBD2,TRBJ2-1,TGTGCCAGCAGTGAAGCTGGGGGGGGACGAACGTACAATGAGCAGTTCTTC,CASSEAGGGRTYNEQFF
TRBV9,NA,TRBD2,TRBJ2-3,TGTGCCAGCAGCGCACGGGACTACCACACAGATACGCAGTATTTT,CASSARDYHTDTQYF
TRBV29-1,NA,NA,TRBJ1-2,TGCAGCGTTGTAATCTGGGAGCCGGATGGCTACACCTTC,CSVVIWEPDGYTF
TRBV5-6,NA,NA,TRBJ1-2,TGTGCCAGCAGCTTCTCGACAGGTCGGGACACCTTC,CASSFSTGRDTF
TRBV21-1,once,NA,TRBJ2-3,TGTGCCAGCAGCTTTGGACAGGAAGGGTCCACAGATACGCAGTATTTT,CASSFGQEGSTDTQYF
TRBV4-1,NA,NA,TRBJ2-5,TGCGCCAGCAGCCAAGCAGAGGGGGTCCAGTACTTC,CASSQAEGVQYF
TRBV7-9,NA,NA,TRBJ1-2,TGTGCCAGCAGCTTACCTAGCGGGGGCCCTATTTACTATGGCTACACCTTC,CASSLPSGGPIYYGYTF
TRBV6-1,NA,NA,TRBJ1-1,TGTGCCAGCAGTGAAAGTAGAGGAACTGAAGCTTTCTTT,CASSESRGTEAFF
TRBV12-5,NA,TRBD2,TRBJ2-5,TGTGCTAGTGGTCCCGGGGGGTTGGAACTAGCTGAAGAGACCCAGTACTTC,CASGPGGLELAEETQYF
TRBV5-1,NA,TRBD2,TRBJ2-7,TGCGCCAGCAGCTCCCAGGGCGGGAGCCTGGACGAGCAGTACTTC,CASSSQGGSLDEQYF
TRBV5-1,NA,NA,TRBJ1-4,TGCGCCAGCAGCTTTCCCTTAGACAGGCCGGGGGAAAAACTGTTTTTT,CASSFPLDRPGEKLFF
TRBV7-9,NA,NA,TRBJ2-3,TGTGCCAGCAGCACTCAGGCAGATACGCAGTATTTT,CASSTQADTQYF
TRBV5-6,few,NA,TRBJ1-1,TGTGCCAGCAGCTTCTCGGAGACTGAAGCTTTCTTT,CASSFSETEAFF
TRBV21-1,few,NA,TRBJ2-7,TGTGCCAGCAGCCCTGAAGGGCTAGCGGGGTACGAGCAGTACTTC,CASSPEGLAGYEQYF
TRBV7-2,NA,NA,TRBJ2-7,TGTGCCAGCAGCTTAGGTCCGGGTTCCTACGAGCAGTACTTC,CASSLGPGSYEQYF
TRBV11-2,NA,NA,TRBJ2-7,TGTGCCAGCAGCCCTACTTCCTACGAGCAGTACTTC,CASSPTSYEQYF
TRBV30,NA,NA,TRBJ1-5,TGTGCCTGGAGTGTACAAGGGAGCCAGCCCCAGCATTTT,CAWSVQGSQPQHF
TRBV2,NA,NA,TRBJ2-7,TGTGCCAGCACAGCAGGGGACTCCTACGAGCAGTACTTC,CASTAGDSYEQYF
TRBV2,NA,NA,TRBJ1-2,TGTGCCAGCAGTGAAGCGCGTCGGAGTCAGGGGAGAGGCGGCTACACCTTC,CASSEARRSQGRGGYTF
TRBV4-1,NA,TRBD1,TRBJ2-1,TGCGCCAGCAGCCACAAGCGGACAGGGCTCATTTGGGATGAGCAGTTCTTC,CASSHKRTGLIWDEQFF
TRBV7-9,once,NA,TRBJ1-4,TGTGCCAGCACGGGTGGCAGGGATAATGAAAAACTGTTTTTT,CASTGGRDNEKLFF
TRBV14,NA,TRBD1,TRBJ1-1,TGTGCCAGCAGCCAAGCCGGACAGGGGCAGAACACTGAAGCTTTCTTT,CASSQAGQGQNTEAFF
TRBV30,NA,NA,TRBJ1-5,TGTGCCTGGAGTATAGAAAGCAATCAGCCCCAGCATTTT,CAWSIESNQPQHF
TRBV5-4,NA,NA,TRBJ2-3,TGTGCCAGCAGCTGGGGAGGGGGGAGGGCCGCAGATACGCAGTATTTT,CASSWGGGRAADTQYF